Shown below are 8 T cell receptor beta chains from a single sample sequenced in a study of blood T cell repertoires in COVID-19. Sequencing was performed with immunoSEQ multiplex PCR; in TCRdb, only in-frame clones are kept and a portion is missing. The sample lists tens of thousands of clones, roughly 80% occurring once. The material sequenced was peripheral blood. The receptors originated from a woman older than 75 with active or convalescent COVID-19.

CDR3 nucleotide sequence: TGTGCCAGTAGTATAGATGGAGTCTCGGGGGGCTATGGCTACACCTTC. It is translated as CASSIDGVSGGYGYTF. V and J are TRBV19 and TRBJ1-2, with D possibly TRBD1 on 5 matching bases. This CDR3 has 16 residues. Looked up from germline, CDR1 is LNHDA and CDR2 is SQIVND (reference sequence). With 0 bases removed from V and 4 bases from J, the gap between germline ends came to 15 bases.

The V call is TRBV9, the J call TRBJ1-3, with D hard to call. With 0 bases removed from V and 1 base from J, the gap between germline ends came to 8 bases. Germline values: CDR1 SGDLS, CDR2 YYNGEE. The CDR3 consists of 15 residues. CDR3 DNA sequence: TGTGCCAGCAGCGTAGGCGGAGGGTCTGGAAACACCATATATTTT. This gives the protein CASSVGGGSGNTIYF.

This clone appeared a few times. The chain carries TRBV6-2 or TRBV6-3 and TRBJ2-1, with 10 bases identical to TRBD1. The CDR3 totals 15 residues. V lost 6 bases, J lost 2 bases, and 4 bases stayed unmatched. Germline V lookup: CDR1 MNHEY, CDR2 SVGEGT. The CDR3 nucleotides are TGTGCCAGCAGCGGACAGGGGGGAACCTACAATGAGCAGTTCTTC. This translates into CASSGQGGTYNEQFF.

The chain carries TRBV19 and TRBJ2-1, with TRBD2 identical over 8 bases. Germline trimming cut 7 bases from V and 0 bases from J; bases unmatched to any gene: 5. Germline V gives CDR1 LNHDA, CDR2 SQIVND (reference sequence). The CDR3 covers 15 residues. The CDR3 nucleotides read TGTGCCAGTACCTCGGGGGGGAGCTCCTACAATGAGCAGTTCTTC. Protein sequence: CASTSGGSSYNEQFF.

The rearrangement uses TRBV10-2 and TRBJ2-1; the match to TRBD2 covers 14 bases. CDR3 length: 17 residues. V lost 6 bases to trimming and J lost 5 bases; unmatched junction nucleotides: 9. The germline CDR1 and CDR2 sequences are WSHSY and SAAADI. The CDR3 sequence: CASRRLAGGTNHNEQFF. As DNA, the CDR3 is TGCGCCAGCAGGCGACTAGCGGGGGGGACGAACCACAATGAGCAGTTCTTC.

CDR3 sequence: CASSLSGAGRSGNTIYF. DNA of the CDR3: TGTGCCAGCAGTTTATCAGGGGCCGGAAGGTCTGGAAACACCATATATTTT. The V and J genes are TRBV27 and TRBJ1-3; D is possibly TRBD1 (5 bases). V dropped 0 bases and J dropped 1 base, with 13 bases sitting between them. Germline CDR1 and CDR2: MNHEY and SMNVEV (reference sequence). The CDR3 is made up of 17 amino acids.

The chain couples TRBV9 to TRBJ2-2; no reliable D call. CDR3 length: 15 residues. From germline, CDR1 is SGDLS and CDR2 YYNGEE. V lost 1 base and J 6 bases, leaving 13 bases between the germline ends. CDR3 region: CASSVTPLLPGELFF. In nucleotides, the CDR3 is TGTGCCAGCAGCGTAACCCCATTGCTACCCGGGGAGCTGTTTTTT.

This clone was seen more than once but under ten times. This could be a read error, since a much larger clone is one nucleotide away. This sample also contains other DNA sequences that code for the same CDR3. The chain is built from TRBV2 and TRBJ2-2; TRBD2 matches at 8 bases. Per germline, CDR1 SNHLY and CDR2 FYNNEI. The CDR3 has 17 amino acids. CDR3 in DNA: TGTCCCCCCACCCGGGCCGGGGGGGGCGGGGACACCGGGGAGCTGTTTTTT. Translated: CPPTRAGGGGDTGELFF.